This T cell receptor (beta chain) emerged from a study of blood T cell repertoires in COVID-19. About the research overall: The United States, Italy and Spain provided the acute and convalescent COVID-19 samples.

Original analysis: It was from reference gene primer amplification that nucleated cell counts were estimated. Here immunoSEQ multiplex PCR was the method, and the copy in TCRdb shows in-frame clones only, minus some. The V and J calls and clone size were taken over from that table, and D and trimming were inferred from the DNA. The table includes about 38,000 clones, about 85% detected once. Seattle patients were enrolled while actively infected and followed longitudinally. The CDR3 is 15 amino acids. The V and J ends lost 2 bases and 9 bases respectively, with 19 bases between them. The V gene's germline CDR1 is LGHNA and CDR2 YSLEER.

Material: peripheral blood. This chain uses TRBV4-3 with TRBJ1-1; no clear D gene. This clonotype was sampled from a man aged 55 to 69 with COVID-19, enrolled during active disease. The CDR3 sequence: CASSQNVADAGKAFF. CDR3 in DNA: TGCGCCAGCAGCCAAAACGTGGCCGATGCGGGAAAAGCTTTCTTT.